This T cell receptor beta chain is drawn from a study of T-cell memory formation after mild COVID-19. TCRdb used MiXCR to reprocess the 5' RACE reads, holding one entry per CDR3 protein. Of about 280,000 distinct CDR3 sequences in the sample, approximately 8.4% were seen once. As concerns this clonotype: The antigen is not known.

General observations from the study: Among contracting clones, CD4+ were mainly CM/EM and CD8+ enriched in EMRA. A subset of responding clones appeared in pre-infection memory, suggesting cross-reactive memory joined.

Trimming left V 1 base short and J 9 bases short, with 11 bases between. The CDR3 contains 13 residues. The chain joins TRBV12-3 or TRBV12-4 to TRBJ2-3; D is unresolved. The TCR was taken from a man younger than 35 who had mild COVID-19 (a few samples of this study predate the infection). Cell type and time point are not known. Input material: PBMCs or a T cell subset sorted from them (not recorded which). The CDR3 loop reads CASSLESFGTQYF. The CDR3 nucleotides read TGTGCCAGCAGTTTAGAATCCTTTGGAACGCAGTATTTT.